This entry describes one T cell receptor beta chain. This may stem from a read error, because a much larger clone lies one nucleotide away. This entry comes from a study of identical twins. TCRdb recomputed calls from the 5' RACE reads with MiXCR, one row per CDR3 protein. The sample records more than 250,000 distinct CDR3 sequences, 6.5% to 9.5% being singletons. The CDR3 extends over 13 amino acids. CDR1 SGHVS and CDR2 FNYEAQ come from the germline V gene. V shed 1 base and J shed 5 bases, with 6 bases lying between them. These data were likewise used in another study, on yellow fever vaccine responses in identical twins.

The clonotype originates from a woman between 18 and 29 years old in good health. The specimen was memory (CD45RO+) T cells sorted from blood. The V call is TRBV7-6, the J call TRBJ1-5, with D hard to call. The CDR3 loop reads CASSLEADQPQHF. As DNA, the CDR3 is TGTGCCAGCAGCTTAGAGGCCGATCAGCCCCAGCATTTT.